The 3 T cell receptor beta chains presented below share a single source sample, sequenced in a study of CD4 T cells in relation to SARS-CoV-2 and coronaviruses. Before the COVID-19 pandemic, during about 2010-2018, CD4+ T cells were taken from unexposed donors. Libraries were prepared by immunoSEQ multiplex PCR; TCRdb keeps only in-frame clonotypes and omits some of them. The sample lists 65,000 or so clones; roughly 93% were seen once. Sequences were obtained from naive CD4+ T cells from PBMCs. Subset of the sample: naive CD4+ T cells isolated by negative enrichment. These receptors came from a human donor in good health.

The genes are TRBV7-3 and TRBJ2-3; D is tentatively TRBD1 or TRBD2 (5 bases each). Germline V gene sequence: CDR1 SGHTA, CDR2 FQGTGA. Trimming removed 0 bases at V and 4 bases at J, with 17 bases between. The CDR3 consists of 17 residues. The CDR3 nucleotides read TGTGCCAGCAGCTTAACAGGGACCAGATCTTTAGCAGATACGCAGTATTTT. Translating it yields CASSLTGTRSLADTQYF.

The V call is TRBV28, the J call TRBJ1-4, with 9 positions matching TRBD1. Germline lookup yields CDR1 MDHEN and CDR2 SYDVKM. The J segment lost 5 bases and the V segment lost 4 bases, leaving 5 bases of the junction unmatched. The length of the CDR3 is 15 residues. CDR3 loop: CASSSHGTGNEKLFF. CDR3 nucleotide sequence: TGTGCCAGCAGTTCCCACGGGACAGGGAATGAAAAACTGTTTTTT.

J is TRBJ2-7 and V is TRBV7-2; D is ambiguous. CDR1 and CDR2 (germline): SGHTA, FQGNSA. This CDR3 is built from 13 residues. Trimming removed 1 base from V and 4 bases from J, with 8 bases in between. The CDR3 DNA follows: TGTGCCAGCAGCTTAGAGTTCGGTTACGAGCAGTACTTC. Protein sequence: CASSLEFGYEQYF.